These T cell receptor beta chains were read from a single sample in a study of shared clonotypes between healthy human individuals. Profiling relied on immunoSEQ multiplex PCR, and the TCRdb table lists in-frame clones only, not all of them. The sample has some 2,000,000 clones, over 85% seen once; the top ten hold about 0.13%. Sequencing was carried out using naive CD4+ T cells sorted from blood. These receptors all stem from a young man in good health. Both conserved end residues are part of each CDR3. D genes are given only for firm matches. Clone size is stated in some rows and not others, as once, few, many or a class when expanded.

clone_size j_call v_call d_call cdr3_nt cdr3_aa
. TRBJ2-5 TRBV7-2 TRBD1 TGTGCCAGCAGCAGACAGGGGGGAGAGACCCAGTACTTC CASSRQGGETQYF
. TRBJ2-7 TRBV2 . TGTGCCCTGAGGAGGGAATTGAAAGGCGAGCAGTACTTC CALRRELKGEQYF
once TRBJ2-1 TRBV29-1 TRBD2 TGCAGCGTTATGAAAACCGGGACTAGAGTTGAGCAGTTCTTC CSVMKTGTRVEQFF
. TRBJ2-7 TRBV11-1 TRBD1 TGTGCCAGCAGCTTAGCCCCGGGACAGGGAAAACAGTACTTC CASSLAPGQGKQYF
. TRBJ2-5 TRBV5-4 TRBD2 TGTGCCAGCAGCCCGGGGACTAGCGGGAGAAAAGAGACCCAGTACTTC CASSPGTSGRKETQYF
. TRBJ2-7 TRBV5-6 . TGTGCCAGCAGCCGTGACAGGTCCTACGAGCAGTACTTC CASSRDRSYEQYF
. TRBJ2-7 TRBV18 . TGTGCCAGCTCACCACAGACGGGCGAGCAGTACTTC CASSPQTGEQYF
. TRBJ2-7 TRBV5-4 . TGTGCCAGCAGCTTGAATGGTGTTGGCTCCTACGAGCAGTACTTC CASSLNGVGSYEQYF
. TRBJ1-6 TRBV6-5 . TGTGCCAGCAACCCGGACGGGGGCTATAATTCACCCCTCCACTTT CASNPDGGYNSPLHF
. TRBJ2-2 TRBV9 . TGTGCCAGCAGCGTAGATCCTAGCTCCACCGGGGAGCTGTTTTTT CASSVDPSSTGELFF
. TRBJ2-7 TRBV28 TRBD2 TGTGCCAGCAGTTACCTAGCGGGGACTCTCTCCTACGAGCAGTACTTC CASSYLAGTLSYEQYF
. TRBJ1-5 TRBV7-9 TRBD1 TGTGCCAGCAGCAGAGCAGGGGGGAGCAATCAGCCCCAGCATTTT CASSRAGGSNQPQHF
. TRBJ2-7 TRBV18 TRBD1 TGTGCCAGCTCACTTTACAGGGGGCCTAGCGAGCAGTACTTC CASSLYRGPSEQYF
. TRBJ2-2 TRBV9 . TGTGCCAGCAGCGTATATCCTGCGGCGAACACCGGGGAGCTGTTTTTT CASSVYPAANTGELFF
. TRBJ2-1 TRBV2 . TGTGCCAGCAGTCGGAGGGCCGACGGGGATGAGCAGTTCTTC CASSRRADGDEQFF
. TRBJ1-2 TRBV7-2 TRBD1 TGTGCCAGCAGCGACCGGACAGGGAGCTACTATGGCTACACCTTC CASSDRTGSYYGYTF
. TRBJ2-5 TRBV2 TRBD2 TGTGCCAGCAGATTGGCGGGAGCGCCAGGGGAGACCCAGTACTTC CASRLAGAPGETQYF
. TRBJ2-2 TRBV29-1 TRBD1 TGCAGCGTTCTCCCAGGGGGCGCGATCGTCGGGGAGCTGTTTTTT CSVLPGGAIVGELFF
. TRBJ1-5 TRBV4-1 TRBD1 TGCGCCAGCAGCCAGGCTTCCCTTTCAGGGGGCGATCAGCCCCAGCATTTT CASSQASLSGGDQPQHF
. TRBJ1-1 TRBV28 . TGTGCCAGCAGCTACCCTAGTGTGAACACTGAAGCTTTCTTT CASSYPSVNTEAFF
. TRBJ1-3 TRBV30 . TGTGCCTCTCCCACAGGTTCTGGAAACACCATATATTTT CASPTGSGNTIYF
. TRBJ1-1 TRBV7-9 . TGTGCCAGCAGCTTCCGGGACGGGACCACTGAAGCTTTCTTT CASSFRDGTTEAFF
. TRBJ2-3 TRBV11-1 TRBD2 TGTGCCAGCAGCTTCCTGACTAGCGGGGGGGCAGATACGCAGTATTTT CASSFLTSGGADTQYF
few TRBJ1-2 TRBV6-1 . TGTGCCAGCAGTGAAGCTCTTCTATATGGCTACACCTTC CASSEALLYGYTF
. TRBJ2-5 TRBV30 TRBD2 TGTGCCTGGAGTTCCGGGACTAGCGGGCCCCAGACCCAGTACTTC CAWSSGTSGPQTQYF
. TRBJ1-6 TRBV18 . TGTGCCAGCTCCCCGGGACTCGAGGAACCCCTCCACTTT CASSPGLEEPLHF
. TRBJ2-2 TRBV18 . TGTGCCAGCTCACCACCGGTGGGCGGGAACACCGGGGAGCTGTTTTTT CASSPPVGGNTGELFF
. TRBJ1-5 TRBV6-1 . TGTGCCAGCAGTGAACGGATTAGCAATCAGCCCCAGCATTTT CASSERISNQPQHF
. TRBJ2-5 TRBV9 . TGTGCCAGCAGCGCCGTTCAAGAGACCCAGTACTTC CASSAVQETQYF
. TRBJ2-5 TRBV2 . TGTGCCACCGCGACATGGGGTAAAGAGACCCAGTACTTC CATATWGKETQYF
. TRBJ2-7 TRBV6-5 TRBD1 TGTGCCAGCGGAAGGACAGGGAACTACGAGCAGTACTTC CASGRTGNYEQYF
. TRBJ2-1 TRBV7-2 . TGTGCCAGCAGCTACAGGGTTAACGATGAGCAGTTCTTC CASSYRVNDEQFF
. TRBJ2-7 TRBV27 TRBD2 TGTGCCAGCAGTTTTGGATGGCCAGCGGGAGGTCTGTACTTC CASSFGWPAGGLYF
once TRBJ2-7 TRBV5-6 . TGTGCCAGCAGCTCCCGGGACACCGGCTCCTACGAGCAGTACTTC CASSSRDTGSYEQYF
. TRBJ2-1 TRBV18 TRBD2 TGTGCCAGCTCACCACCTGCGGGAGGGCCCTACAATGAGCAGTTCTTC CASSPPAGGPYNEQFF
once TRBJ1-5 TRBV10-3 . TGTGCCATCAGTGAGGTTAATTCGGGTCAGCCCCAGCATTTT CAISEVNSGQPQHF
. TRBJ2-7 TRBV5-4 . TGTGCCAGCAGCCGATGGGACACCCCCTACGAGCAGTACTTC CASSRWDTPYEQYF
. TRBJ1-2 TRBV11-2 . TGTGCCAGCAGCTTCCAGAAGCACTATGGCTACACCTTC CASSFQKHYGYTF
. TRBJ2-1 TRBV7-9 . TGTGCCAGCAGCCCAAGGGGGACCCGGGACAATGAGCAGTTCTTC CASSPRGTRDNEQFF
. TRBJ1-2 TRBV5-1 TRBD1 TGCGCCAGCAGCCAGGGACAGGGGTTCTATGGCTACACCTTC CASSQGQGFYGYTF
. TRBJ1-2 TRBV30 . TGTGCCTGCGACCCGGAGAAGAACTATGGCTACACCTTC CACDPEKNYGYTF
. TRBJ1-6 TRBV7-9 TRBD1 TGTGCCAGCAGCTTAGCGGGGCGGGACAGGGGAAATTCACCCCTCCACTTT CASSLAGRDRGNSPLHF
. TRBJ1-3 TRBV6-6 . TGTGCCAGCAGCCAAAGCGCTTCCTCTGGAAACACCATATATTTT CASSQSASSGNTIYF
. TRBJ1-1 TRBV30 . TGTGCCTGGTTAAGACTCTGGGACAACACTGAAGCTTTCTTT CAWLRLWDNTEAFF
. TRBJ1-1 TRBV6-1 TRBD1 TGTGCCAGCATGGCCGGGACAGCTAACACTGAAGCTTTCTTT CASMAGTANTEAFF
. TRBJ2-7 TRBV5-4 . TGTGCCAGCGGAGCGGACCCGGGGTACGAGCAGTACTTC CASGADPGYEQYF
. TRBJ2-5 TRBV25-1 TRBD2 TGTGCCAGCGGACCGGGGGGGCGAGAGACCCAGTACTTC CASGPGGRETQYF
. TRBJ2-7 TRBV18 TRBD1 TGTGCCAGCTCACCGACAGGGCCTTCCTACGAGCAGTACTTC CASSPTGPSYEQYF
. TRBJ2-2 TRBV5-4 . TGTGCCAGCAGCACCGGACTGAACACCGGGGAGCTGTTTTTT CASSTGLNTGELFF
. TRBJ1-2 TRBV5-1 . TGCGCCAGCAGCTTGGCAGCTACCCCCAACTATGGCTACACCTTC CASSLAATPNYGYTF
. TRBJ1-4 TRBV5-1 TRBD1 TGCGCCAGCAGCTGGGGGACAGGACGAAATGAAAAACTGTTTTTT CASSWGTGRNEKLFF
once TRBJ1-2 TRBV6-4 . TGTGCCAGCAGTCGAGGTACTAACTATGGCTACACCTTC CASSRGTNYGYTF
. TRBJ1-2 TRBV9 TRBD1 TGTGCCAGCAGCGTAGCTGAAACGGGGACAGGGGAAGGATATGGCTACACCTTC CASSVAETGTGEGYGYTF
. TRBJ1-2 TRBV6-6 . TGTGCCAGCAGTTCCCCAGGCTATGGCTACACCTTC CASSSPGYGYTF
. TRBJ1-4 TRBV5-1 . TGCGCCAGCAGCTTGTGGCAGGCTAATGAAAAACTGTTTTTT CASSLWQANEKLFF
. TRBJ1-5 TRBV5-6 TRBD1 TGTGCCAGCAGCTTTGGGACAGGGCACAATCAGCCCCAGCATTTT CASSFGTGHNQPQHF
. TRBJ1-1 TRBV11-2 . TGTGCCAGCAGTAACACACACAGGGAGATCCGACCCGAAGCTTTCTTT CASSNTHREIRPEAFF
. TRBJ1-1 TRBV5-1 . TGCGCCAGCAGCCTGGGAGGGACTAACACTGAAGCTTTCTTT CASSLGGTNTEAFF
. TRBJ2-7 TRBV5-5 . TGTGCCAGCAGCCATGGGACTGCATCCTACGAGCAGTACTTC CASSHGTASYEQYF